This TCR beta chain is from a study of CD8+ T cells in alopecia areata. Study-level findings and limits: Possibly as an HLA-related effect, TCR sharing across patients appeared less clear than in mice.

Following RNA extraction, reverse transcription yielded cDNA that acted as the sequencing template. Profiling relied on immunoSEQ multiplex PCR, and the TCRdb table lists in-frame clones only, not all of them. The sample lists hundreds of thousands of clones; roughly two thirds were seen once. CDR1 is SGHRS and CDR2 is YFSETQ in the germline V gene. The CDR3 covers 18 residues. Losses at the gene ends were 7 bases for V and 3 bases for J; bases not matched to a gene: 18. Both peripheral blood and punch biopsies of lesional scalp skin were obtained from patients who had alopecia areata. Note on this clone: The antigen is not known.

The sequences come from CD4+ T cells sorted from blood, collected at week 0. This TCR was recovered from a human donor with alopecia areata. J is TRBJ2-5 and V is TRBV5-1, with TRBD2 matching over 10 bases. CDR3 amino acids: CASAPGVTGLAVEETQYF. For the CDR3, the DNA is TGCGCCAGCGCCCCAGGGGTTACAGGACTAGCGGTCGAAGAGACCCAGTACTTC.